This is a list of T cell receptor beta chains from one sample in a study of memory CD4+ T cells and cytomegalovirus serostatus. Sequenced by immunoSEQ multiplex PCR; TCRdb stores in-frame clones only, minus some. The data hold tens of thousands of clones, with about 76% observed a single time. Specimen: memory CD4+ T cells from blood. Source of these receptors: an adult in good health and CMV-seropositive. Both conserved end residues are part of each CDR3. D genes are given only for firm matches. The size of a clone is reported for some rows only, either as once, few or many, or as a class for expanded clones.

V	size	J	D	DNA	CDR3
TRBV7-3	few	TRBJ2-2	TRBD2	TGTGCCAGCAGCCCCCTTGGGACTACCACCGGGGAGCTGTTTTTT	CASSPLGTTTGELFF
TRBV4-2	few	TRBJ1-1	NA	TGTGCCAGCAGCCCAAATTCTAGGAGTATGAACACTGAAGCTTTCTTT	CASSPNSRSMNTEAFF
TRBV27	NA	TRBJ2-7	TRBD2	TGTGCCAGCAAAGTTAGCGGGAGAGGCGAGCAGTACTTC	CASKVSGRGEQYF
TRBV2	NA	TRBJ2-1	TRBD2	TGTGCCGGAGCTACTAGCGGGGGAAGCTCCTACAATGAGCAGTTCTTC	CAGATSGGSSYNEQFF
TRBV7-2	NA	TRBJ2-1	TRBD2	TGTGCCAGCAGCTTCAGACTAGCGGGAAACCGGGGAACCTACAATGAGCAGTTCTTC	CASSFRLAGNRGTYNEQFF
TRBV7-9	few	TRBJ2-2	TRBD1	TGTGCCGGCCGGGACAGGGACACCGGGGAGCTGTTTTTT	CAGRDRDTGELFF
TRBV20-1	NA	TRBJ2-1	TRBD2	TGCAGTGCCCCCAGGACTAGCGGCCAGTTCTTC	CSAPRTSGQFF
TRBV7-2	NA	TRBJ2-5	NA	TGTGCCAGCAGTCCATTCGGGGAGACCCAGTACTTC	CASSPFGETQYF
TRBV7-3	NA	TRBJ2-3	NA	TGTGCCAGCAGCTTAACGGTGGCCGGCACAGATACGCAGTATTTT	CASSLTVAGTDTQYF
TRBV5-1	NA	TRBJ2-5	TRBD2	TGCGCCAGCAGCTTGGCGGTAGCGGGGGAAGAGACCCAGTACTTC	CASSLAVAGEETQYF
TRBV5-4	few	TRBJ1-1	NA	TGTGCCAGCAGCTACCCTTCGGTCCGAGGGGACACTGAAGCTTTCTTT	CASSYPSVRGDTEAFF
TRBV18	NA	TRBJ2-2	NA	TGTGCCAGCTCAGCGGACACCGGGGAGCTGTTTTTT	CASSADTGELFF
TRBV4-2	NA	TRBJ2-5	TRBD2	TGTGCCAGCAGCCTGACTAGCGGGCGAACAGAGACCCAGTACTTC	CASSLTSGRTETQYF
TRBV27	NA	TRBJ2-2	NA	TGTGCCAGCAGTTTATCGAACGGGGGCACCGGGGAGCTGTTTTTT	CASSLSNGGTGELFF
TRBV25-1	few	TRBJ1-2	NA	TGTGCCAGCAGTGAATTTGGAGGGTTCGGAGGCTACACCTTC	CASSEFGGFGGYTF
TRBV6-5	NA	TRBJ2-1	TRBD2	TGTGCCAGCAGTTACTCGTTTGGCGGGAGCGGGTATGAGCAGTTCTTC	CASSYSFGGSGYEQFF
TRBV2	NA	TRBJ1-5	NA	TGTGCCAGCAGTGAATCGGGGTTTCGTCAGCCCCAGCATTTT	CASSESGFRQPQHF
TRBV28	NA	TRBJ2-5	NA	TGTGCCAGCAGTTTGGACCCCCAAGAGACCCAGTACTTC	CASSLDPQETQYF
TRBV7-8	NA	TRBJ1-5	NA	TGTGCCAGCAGCTTAGAGTATGGGAGCAATCAGCCCCAGCATTTT	CASSLEYGSNQPQHF
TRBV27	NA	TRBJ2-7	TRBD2	TGTGCCAGCAGTTTAGGGAGGGACGGGACCTACGAGCAGTACTTC	CASSLGRDGTYEQYF